This entry lists 2 T cell receptor beta chains sequenced from one sample in a study of PD-1 blockade in mismatch repair-deficient tumors. Profiling relied on immunoSEQ multiplex PCR, and the TCRdb table lists in-frame clones only, not all of them. This table has about 68,000 clones, more than 75% appearing once. The sample in question was peripheral blood, obtained 2 weeks after starting pembrolizumab. These TCRs come from an adult with mismatch repair-deficient cancer.

V gene TRBV2 combines with J gene TRBJ2-1; 10 bases agree with TRBD2. The trim removed 6 bases at V and 10 bases at J, leaving 12 bases unmatched. The CDR3 has 15 amino acids. Germline CDR1 is SNHLY and CDR2 is FYNNEI. The CDR3 DNA follows: TGTGCCAGCAGCCGGACTAGCGGTGGCTTCGGGGAGCAGTTCTTC. Its protein is CASSRTSGGFGEQFF.

This clone was detected only once. This may be a read error: a much more frequent sequence differs by one nucleotide. In the same sample, other DNA sequences code for this CDR3. The chain recombines TRBV7-9 with TRBJ1-2, with D maybe TRBD1 (6 bases). Trimming took off 1 base at V and 1 base at J, with 10 bases between the two ends. Germline V lookup: CDR1 SEHNR, CDR2 FQNEAQ (reference sequence). This CDR3 contains 15 residues. CDR3 in DNA: TGTGCCAGCAGCTTAGGGACAGATTATAACTATGGCTACACCTTC. Amino acids: CASSLGTDYNYGYTF.